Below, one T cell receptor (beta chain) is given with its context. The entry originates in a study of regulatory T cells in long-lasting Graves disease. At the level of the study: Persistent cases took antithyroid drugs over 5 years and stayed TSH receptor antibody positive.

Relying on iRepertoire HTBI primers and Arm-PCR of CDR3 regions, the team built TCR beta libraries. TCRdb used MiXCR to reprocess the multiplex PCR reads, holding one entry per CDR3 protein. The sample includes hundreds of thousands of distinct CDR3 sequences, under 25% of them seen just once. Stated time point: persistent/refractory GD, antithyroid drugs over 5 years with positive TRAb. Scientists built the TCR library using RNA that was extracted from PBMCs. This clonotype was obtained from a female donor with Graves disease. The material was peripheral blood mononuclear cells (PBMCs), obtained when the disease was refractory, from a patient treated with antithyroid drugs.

This chain's CDR3 is CASSLYGRSGNTIYF. The CDR3 DNA is TGTGCCAGCAGTTTATATGGGCGCTCTGGAAACACCATATATTTT. This rearrangement joins TRBV28 to TRBJ1-3; D is unclear. Germline loops: CDR1 MDHEN, CDR2 SYDVKM. The CDR3 is 15 amino acids. Trimming stripped 1 base from V and 0 bases from J, with 7 bases between.